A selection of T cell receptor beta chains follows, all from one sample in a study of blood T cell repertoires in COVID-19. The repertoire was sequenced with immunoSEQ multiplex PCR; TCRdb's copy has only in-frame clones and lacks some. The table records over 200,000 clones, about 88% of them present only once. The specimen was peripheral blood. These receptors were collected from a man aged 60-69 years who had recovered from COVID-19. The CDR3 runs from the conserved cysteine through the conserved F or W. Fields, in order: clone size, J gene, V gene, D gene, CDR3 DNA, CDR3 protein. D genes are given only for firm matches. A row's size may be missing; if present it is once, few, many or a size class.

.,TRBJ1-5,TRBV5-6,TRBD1,TGTGCCAGCAGCTCGGGGACAGGTGGCAATCAGCCCCAGCATTTT,CASSSGTGGNQPQHF
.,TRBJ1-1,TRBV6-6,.,TGTGCCAGCAGTCCCGCAACGGGGGGCATATACACTGAAGCTTTCTTT,CASSPATGGIYTEAFF
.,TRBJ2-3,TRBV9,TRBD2,TGTGCCAGCAGCGGCTCGCTAGCGGGGGGGCCCTGGACAGATACGCAGTATTTT,CASSGSLAGGPWTDTQYF
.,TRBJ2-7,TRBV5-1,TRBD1,TGCGCCAGCAGCATAACAGGGGGCGGCTCCTACGAGCAGTACTTC,CASSITGGGSYEQYF
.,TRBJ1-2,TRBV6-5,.,TGTGCCAGCAGTCGAACGGACAGCCGAACGGGCTACACCTTC,CASSRTDSRTGYTF
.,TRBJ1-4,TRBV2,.,TGTGCCAGCAGTGAAGCGCTTTTGACAGCAACTAATGAAAAACTGTTTTTT,CASSEALLTATNEKLFF
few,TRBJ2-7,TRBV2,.,TGTGCCAGCAGTGTTTACCCCAGGGGTTACGAGCAGTACTTC,CASSVYPRGYEQYF
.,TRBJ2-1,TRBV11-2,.,TGTGCCAGCAGCCCCGGGGCGGGGGCCACGAATGAGCAGTTCTTC,CASSPGAGATNEQFF
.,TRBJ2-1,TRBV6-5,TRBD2,TGTGCCAGCAGTAGCGGGACGCTACTGGGCCATGAGCAGTTCTTC,CASSSGTLLGHEQFF
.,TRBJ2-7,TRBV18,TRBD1,TGTGCCAGCTCCGCGACAGGGAGCTCCTACGAGCAGTACTTC,CASSATGSSYEQYF
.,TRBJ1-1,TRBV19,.,TGTGCCAGTAGTTCTTTGGGAGAGGGGAACACTGAAGCTTTCTTT,CASSSLGEGNTEAFF
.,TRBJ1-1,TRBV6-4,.,TGTGCCAGCAGGGAGCAGGGGTCGGTAGACACTGAAGCTTTCTTT,CASREQGSVDTEAFF
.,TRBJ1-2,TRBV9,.,TGTGCCAGCAGCGTAGCTGGGCAGGGTGGGATTCAGGATGGCTACACCTTC,CASSVAGQGGIQDGYTF
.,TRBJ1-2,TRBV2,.,TGTGCCAGCAGTGAATACGGGGATTACTATGGCTACACCTTC,CASSEYGDYYGYTF
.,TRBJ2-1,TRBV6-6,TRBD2,TGTGCCAGCAGTTACGTCGGTAGCGGGGGGTACAATGAGCAGTTCTTC,CASSYVGSGGYNEQFF
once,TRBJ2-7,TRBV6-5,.,TGTGCCAGCAGCGATTGGACAGCCCCAACCTACGAGCAGTACTTC,CASSDWTAPTYEQYF
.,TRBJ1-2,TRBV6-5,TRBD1,TGTGCCAGCAGTTACTCCGAGACAGGGTTCGTCTATGGCTACACCTTC,CASSYSETGFVYGYTF
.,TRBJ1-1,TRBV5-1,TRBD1,TGCGCCAGCAGCTTCGGGACAGGGGTTGAGGCTTTCTTT,CASSFGTGVEAFF
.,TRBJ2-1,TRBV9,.,TGTGCCAGCAGCCGGGACTCCTACTCCTACAATGAGCAGTTCTTC,CASSRDSYSYNEQFF
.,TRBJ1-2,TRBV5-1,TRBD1,TGCGCCAGCAGCAAGGGACAGGGGGATGGCTACACCTTC,CASSKGQGDGYTF
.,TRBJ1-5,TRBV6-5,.,TGTGCCAGCGGACTGCTTAATCAGCCCCAGCATTTT,CASGLLNQPQHF
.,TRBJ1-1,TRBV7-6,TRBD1,TGTGCCAGCAGCTTAGTAGCGGGACAGACGAACACTGAAGCTTTCTTT,CASSLVAGQTNTEAFF
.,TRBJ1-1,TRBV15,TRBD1,TGTGCCACCAGTAAAGCCGGGACAGGGGGCACTGAAGCTTTCTTT,CATSKAGTGGTEAFF
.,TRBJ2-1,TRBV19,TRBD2,TGTGCCAGTAGTATAGACTCCCCACTAGCGGGGGTTTCTCTGGGGAATGAGCAGTTCTTC,CASSIDSPLAGVSLGNEQFF
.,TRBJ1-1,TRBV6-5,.,TGTGCCAGCAGTTACTGGGGGCACACTGAAGCTTTCTTT,CASSYWGHTEAFF
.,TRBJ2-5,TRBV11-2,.,TGTGCCAGCAGCCGCACCTTGGGGGGTCCAGAGACCCAGTACTTC,CASSRTLGGPETQYF
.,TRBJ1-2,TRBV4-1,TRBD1,TGCGCCAGCAGCCAGGGGGGGGACAGGGTGAAGTACTATGGCTACACCTTC,CASSQGGDRVKYYGYTF
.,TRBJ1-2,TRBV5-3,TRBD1,TGTGCCAGAAGCTCCCCCGTAGACAGGGGGCCTGGCTACACCTTC,CARSSPVDRGPGYTF
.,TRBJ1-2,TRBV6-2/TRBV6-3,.,TGTGCCAGCAGCCGATCGGGGGGGAACTATGGCTACACCTTC,CASSRSGGNYGYTF
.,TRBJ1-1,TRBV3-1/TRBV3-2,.,TGTGCCAGCAGCCAAGGTATAAGAGTCACTGAAGCTTTCTTT,CASSQGIRVTEAFF
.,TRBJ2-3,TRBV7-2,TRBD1,TGTGCCAGCAGCCCCCGACAGGGCAGCACAGATACGCAGTATTTT,CASSPRQGSTDTQYF
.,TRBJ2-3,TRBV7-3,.,TGTGCCAGCAGCTTAAAGGGGAGGACGTCTTTCTCGGGAGATACGCAGTATTTT,CASSLKGRTSFSGDTQYF
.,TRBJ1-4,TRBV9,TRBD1,TGTGCCAGCAGCGCCGATACAGGGGGCGGGGAAAAACTGTTTTTT,CASSADTGGGEKLFF
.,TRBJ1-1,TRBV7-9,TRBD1,TGTGCCAGCAGGGGACAGGGGGCGGGATCAAAAGCTTTCTTT,CASRGQGAGSKAFF
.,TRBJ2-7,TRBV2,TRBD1,TGTGCCAGCAGTGGCGGGACAGGACTCACGAAGCAGTACTTC,CASSGGTGLTKQYF
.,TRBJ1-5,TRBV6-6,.,TGTGCCAGCAGTTGGACGGCAGGAGGACAGCCCCAGCATTTT,CASSWTAGGQPQHF
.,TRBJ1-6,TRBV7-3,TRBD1,TGTGCCAGCAGCGCCTCCGGGACAGACTATAATTCACCCCTCCACTTT,CASSASGTDYNSPLHF
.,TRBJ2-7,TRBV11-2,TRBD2,TGTGCCAGCAGTTTGCTAGCGGGGGGAGGAGAGCAGTACTTC,CASSLLAGGGEQYF
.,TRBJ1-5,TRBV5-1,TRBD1,TGCGCCAGCAGCCGGGACAGCAGCAATCAGCCCCAGCATTTT,CASSRDSSNQPQHF
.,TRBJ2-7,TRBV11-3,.,TGTGCCAGCAGCTTAGATTCACTTCCTATCTACGAGCAGTACTTC,CASSLDSLPIYEQYF
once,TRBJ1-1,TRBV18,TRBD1,TGTGCCAGCTCCGATGGGACAGGACTGAACACTGAAGCTTTCTTT,CASSDGTGLNTEAFF
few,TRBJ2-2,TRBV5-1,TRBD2,TGCGCCAGCAGCCTGGGGGCTAGCGGGGGGACCGGGGAGCTGTTTTTT,CASSLGASGGTGELFF
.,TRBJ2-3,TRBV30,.,TGTGCCTGGACAAACGAGGCGGGTAGACCTAGCACAGATACGCAGTATTTT,CAWTNEAGRPSTDTQYF
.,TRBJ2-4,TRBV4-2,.,TGTGCCAGCAGCCAAACAGGGGCCAAAAACATTCAGTACTTC,CASSQTGAKNIQYF